This T cell receptor (beta chain) was identified in a study of blood T cell repertoires in COVID-19. Study-level information: T cells, B-cell-depleted T cells, or PBMCs provided the cDNA or gDNA that served as material.

CDR1 and CDR2 (germline): SGHDN, FVKESK. V shed 2 bases and J 4 bases; nucleotides not matched to a gene: 7. There are 15 residues in the CDR3. Authors' processing steps: The authors estimated nucleated cell counts from reference gene primer amplification. The protocol was immunoSEQ multiplex PCR, while the TCRdb copy is restricted to in-frame clones and leaves out a portion. V, J and clone size reflect that table, while D and trimming were determined from the DNA. Of some 360,000 clones in the sample, approximately 89% are singletons; the top ten hold under 5%. Enrolled during active infection, Seattle patients were then followed longitudinally.

The chain uses TRBV14 and TRBJ2-5; 7 nucleotides align to TRBD2. Sequencing was done on a sample of peripheral blood. This TCR derives from a woman aged 55 to 70 with COVID-19, enrolled during active disease. The CDR3 region has the DNA TGTGCCAGCAGCCAATATGTCAGCGGGGCAGAGACCCAGTACTTC. Amino acids: CASSQYVSGAETQYF.